A selection of T cell receptor beta chains follows, all from one sample in a study of T cell repertoires in cytomegalovirus infection. TCRdb re-derived calls from the reads in MiXCR, one entry per CDR3 protein. The table lists about 51,000 distinct CDR3 sequences, 20% of them singletons. These receptors have no identified antigens. The specimen was CD8+ T cells from cultured PBMCs, collected from culture after CMV antigen stimulation. Receptor source: a human donor in good health (CMV status not recorded). Some clones in this sample may be carry-over from other donors' samples. Each CDR3 is given with its conserved first and last residue. The order of the fields is V gene, J gene, D gene, clone size, CDR3 protein, CDR3 DNA. A D gene is named only where the DNA matches it firmly. Clone size is not always given. Where it is, it says once, few, many or a class for expanded clones.

TRBV19	TRBJ1-5	-	many	CASSRYRAEEPQHF	TGTGCCAGTTCCCGTTACAGGGCTGAGGAGCCCCAGCATTTT
TRBV7-2	TRBJ2-3	TRBD2	few	CASSLAQRGFSDTQYF	TGTGCCAGCAGCTTAGCACAGCGGGGGTTTTCAGATACGCAGTATTTT
TRBV11-2	TRBJ2-2	TRBD1	many	CASSQGQIRGELFF	TGTGCCAGCAGCCAGGGACAGATTAGGGGGGAGCTGTTTTTT
TRBV7-9	TRBJ2-1	-	many	CASSDNRATYNEQFF	TGTGCCAGCAGTGACAACAGGGCTACCTACAATGAGCAGTTCTTC
TRBV6-6	TRBJ2-7	-	-	CASSYDWGSYEQYF	TGTGCCAGCAGTTACGACTGGGGAAGCTACGAGCAGTACTTC
TRBV12-3/TRBV12-4	TRBJ2-3	-	many	CASRGPTGPSTDTQYF	TGTGCCAGCAGGGGTCCAACGGGCCCGAGCACAGATACGCAGTATTTT
TRBV11-2	TRBJ2-7	-	few	CASTGKPDYEQYF	TGTGCCAGCACCGGAAAGCCGGACTACGAGCAGTACTTC
TRBV6-8	TRBJ1-2	-	few	CASSYGPANYGYTF	TGTGCCAGCAGTTACGGGCCAGCGAACTATGGCTACACCTTC
TRBV6-5	TRBJ2-7	-	few	CASSYARGPYEQYF	TGTGCCAGCAGTTACGCCCGGGGGCCCTACGAGCAGTACTTC
TRBV27	TRBJ1-1	-	many	CASSLGGGNTEAFF	TGTGCCAGCAGTTTAGGTGGGGGGAACACTGAAGCTTTCTTT
TRBV4-1	TRBJ2-3	TRBD1	-	CASSQWTGGNPDTQYF	TGCGCCAGCAGCCAATGGACAGGGGGAAACCCAGATACGCAGTATTTT
TRBV6-8	TRBJ2-5	-	few	CASKGPETQYF	TGTGCCAGCAAAGGCCCCGAGACCCAGTACTTC
TRBV15	TRBJ2-3	TRBD1	-	CATSSGQGAAYTQYF	TGTGCCACCAGCAGCGGACAGGGGGCGGCCTATACGCAGTATTTT
TRBV7-2	TRBJ2-5	-	-	CASSLRQLQETQYF	TGTGCCAGCAGCTTAAGGCAGCTCCAAGAGACCCAGTACTTC
TRBV29-1	TRBJ2-1	-	medium-sized	CSVEAPVGVNNEQFF	TGCAGCGTTGAGGCTCCAGTGGGGGTTAACAATGAGCAGTTCTTC
TRBV7-9	TRBJ2-5	-	few	CASTFVGFQETQYF	TGTGCCAGCACCTTTGTGGGGTTCCAAGAGACCCAGTACTTC
TRBV12-3/TRBV12-4	TRBJ1-4	-	-	CASFSEAANEKLFF	TGTGCCAGCTTTTCGGAGGCGGCTAATGAAAAACTGTTTTTT
TRBV27	TRBJ2-1	-	-	CASSSAGSYNEQFF	TGTGCCAGCAGTTCAGCAGGCTCCTACAATGAGCAGTTCTTC